These 25 T cell receptor beta chains were sequenced from one sample in a study of CD8+CD57+ T cells in acquired aplastic anemia (dated by TCRdb to the late 2010s). Sequencing took place on an Illumina HiSeq 2000. Genomic DNA served as template for TCR beta VDJ combination and CDR3 sequence profiling. The raw public reads went through TCRdb reprocessing: fastp at Q25, MiXCR clone calling, in-frame beta chains kept. Each CDR3 protein appears once, grouped with its most common genes and DNA. The sample table records around 230,000 distinct CDR3 sequences; around 63% of these occur just once. The top ten clonotypes cover 29% of the sample. Input material: sorted CD4+, CD8+, or CD8+CD57+ T cells (not recorded which) from PBMCs. The source is a human donor in good health.

This clonotype was detected a few times. V and J are TRBV6-4 and TRBJ2-3; D ambiguous. Trimming took 5 bases from V and 3 from J, leaving 9 bases between them. The CDR3 is made up of 13 amino acids. CDR1 MRHNA and CDR2 SNTAGT come from the germline V gene. CDR3 sequence (DNA): TGTGCCAGCAGTCGAGTAAGAACAGATACGCAGTATTTT. Protein: CASSRVRTDTQYF.

This chain connects TRBV5-1 to TRBJ2-1, with D perhaps assigned TRBD1 or TRBD2 (5 bases each). The CDR3 totals 16 residues. Looked up from germline, CDR1 is SGHRS and CDR2 is YFSETQ. The ends were cut back, 1 base at V and 8 bases at J, with 19 bases in the middle. CDR3 sequence (DNA): TGCGCCAGCAGCTTGAGCGGCCGGGGCCGGAGGCATGAGCAGTTCTTC. Amino acids: CASSLSGRGRRHEQFF.

The DNA for the CDR3 is TGTGCCAGCAGCTTAGATTCCGCAGGGCCCTTGAACACTGAAGCTTTCTTT. This translates into CASSLDSAGPLNTEAFF. The V call is TRBV7-2, the J call TRBJ1-1, with D possibly TRBD1 on 5 matching bases. Germline CDR1 is SGHTA and CDR2 is FQGNSA. There are 17 residues in the CDR3. V gave up 1 base and J gave up 0 bases, with 15 bases separating them.

A word on this clonotype: The junction departs from the called germline gene at one end, perhaps through a read error. The chain uses TRBV9 and TRBJ2-1; D remains ambiguous. CDR3 length equals 14 residues. Germline CDR1 reads SGDLS; CDR2 reads YYNGEE. The CDR3 sequence: CASSVPLAEHEQLF. The CDR3 coding sequence is TGTGCCAGCAGCGTCCCACTGGCGGAGCATGAGCAGCTCTTC.

The chain links TRBV2 to TRBJ1-5; the D is unclear. The germline V and J ends were trimmed by 1 base and 0 bases, with 7 bases remaining between them. Per the germline V gene, CDR1 is SNHLY and CDR2 is FYNNEI. This CDR3 is 15 amino acids long. CDR3 protein: CASSEVGFSNQPQHF. In DNA form, the CDR3 reads TGTGCCAGCAGTGAAGTGGGGTTTAGCAATCAGCCCCAGCATTTT. Filled out from reference TRBV2 and TRBJ1-5, the complete variable domain reads EPEVTQTPSHQVTQMGQEVILRCVPISNHLYFYWYRQILGQKVEFLVSFYNNEISEKSEIFDDQFSVERPDGSNFTLKIRSTKLEDSAMYFCASSEVGFSNQPQHFGDGTRLSIL.

The chain combines TRBV5-6 with TRBJ2-3; tentative D call: TRBD1 (7 bases). The CDR3 totals 13 residues. Germline-derived CDR1 and CDR2 are SGHDT and YYEEEE. V shed 10 bases and J shed 0 bases, with 12 bases lying between them. CDR3 sequence reads: CACGTVSTDTQYF. Written as DNA, the CDR3 is TGTGCCTGCGGGACAGTTAGCACAGATACGCAGTATTTT.

The sample holds many counts of this clonotype. V usage is TRBV10-3 and J usage is TRBJ2-1, with TRBD2 identical over 8 bases. This CDR3 contains 13 residues. Trimming removed 6 bases from V and 5 bases from J; junction bases left unmatched: 3. In germline, CDR1 is ENHRY, CDR2 SYGVKD. The CDR3 DNA is TGTGCCATCAGGGGACTAGATGACAATGAGCAGTTCTTC. Its protein is CAIRGLDDNEQFF.

This clonotype was detected a few times. The chain couples TRBV20-1 to TRBJ2-1; 9 bases agree with TRBD1. Germline V gene data show CDR1 as DFQATT and CDR2 as SNEGSKA (reference sequence). This CDR3 has 17 residues. V dropped 6 bases and J dropped 2; count of bases not matched to a gene: 14. The CDR3 reads CSAPGGGDRVAYNEQFF. The CDR3 bases are TGCAGTGCCCCTGGGGGGGGGGACAGGGTGGCCTACAATGAGCAGTTCTTC.

This clonotype was detected ten times or more. The chain recombines TRBV19 with TRBJ2-3; the match to TRBD2 covers 8 bases. The length of the CDR3 is 14 residues. CDR1 and CDR2 from the germline V gene are LNHDA and SQIVND (reference sequence). V was pared by 9 bases and J by 4 bases, with 9 bases of the junction left unmatched. CDR3 in amino acids: CASAGGREADTQYF. CDR3 bases: TGTGCCAGCGCGGGGGGCCGAGAAGCAGATACGCAGTATTTT.

The chain is built from TRBV7-9 and TRBJ1-2; D possibly corresponds to TRBD1 (5 bases). The V end lost 4 bases, the J end lost 2 bases, and 11 bases lay between the germline ends. The CDR3 sequence is 14 residues long. Per the germline V gene, CDR1 is SEHNR and CDR2 is FQNEAQ (reference sequence). CDR3 in amino acids: CASSSRGGNYGYTF. In nucleotides, the CDR3 is TGTGCCAGCAGCTCCCGTGGGGGGAACTATGGCTACACCTTC.

A note on this clonotype: This could be a read error, since a much larger clone is one nucleotide away. This chain connects TRBV4-3 to TRBJ2-3; 9 positions agree with TRBD2. Germline CDR1 LGHNA, CDR2 YSLEER. V was pared by 5 bases and J by 6 bases, with 15 bases of the junction left unmatched. The CDR3 is 17 amino acids. The CDR3 loop reads CASSGGGLADPYDTQYF. As DNA, the CDR3 is TGCGCCAGCAGCGGAGGGGGACTAGCCGACCCGTATGATACGCAGTATTTT.

This clonotype has only a few counts. This sequence may be a read error, since a much larger clone differs from it by one base. The rearrangement uses TRBV7-9 and TRBJ2-3; perhaps D is TRBD1 or TRBD2 (5 bases each). The CDR3 totals 13 residues. V dropped 8 bases and J dropped 3 bases, with 12 bases sitting between them. CDR1 and CDR2 (germline): SEHNR, FQNEAQ (reference sequence). CDR3 in amino acids: CASWDGTTDTQYF. In DNA form, the CDR3 reads TGTGCCAGCTGGGACGGTACTACAGATACGCAGTATTTT. Using reference TRBV7-9 and TRBJ2-3 for the parts outside the CDR3, the full variable domain is DTGVSQNPRHKITKRGQNVTFRCDPISEHNRLYWYRQTLGQGPEFLTYFQNEAQLEKSRLLSDRFSAERPKGSFSTLEIQRTEQGDSAMYLCASWDGTTDTQYFGPGTRLTVL.

A single count supports this clonotype. The genes are TRBV7-8 and TRBJ2-5; D is unresolved. The CDR3 runs to 13 residues. Deletions cut 1 base from V and 2 bases from J, with 5 bases between. Per the germline V gene, CDR1 is SGHVS and CDR2 is FQNEAQ. The CDR3 bases are TGTGCCAGCAGCTTAGTCCTGCAAGAGACCCAGTACTTC. It specifies CASSLVLQETQYF.

Worth noting for this clonotype: The junction differs from germline at one of its ends, possibly a read error. This chain connects TRBV5-1 to TRBJ2-7, with D perhaps TRBD1 (6 bases). CDR1 is SGHRS, CDR2 YFSETQ, per germline. This CDR3 is 14 amino acids long. The CDR3 protein is CASRLGASSYEQYF. CDR3 nucleotide sequence: TGCGCCAGCAGGTTGGGGGCGAGTTCCTACGAGCAGTACTTC.

This clonotype appeared once. This chain connects TRBV5-1 to TRBJ2-2, with 10 bases lining up with TRBD2. The CDR3 has 16 amino acids. Unmatched junction bases numbered 12, after V lost 5 bases and J lost 8 bases. Germline-derived CDR1 and CDR2 are SGHRS and YFSETQ. The CDR3 DNA is TGCGCCAGCAGAAGTGCTGTATCTAGCGGGAGTGGGGAGCTGTTTTTT. This gives the protein CASRSAVSSGSGELFF.

V and J are TRBV30 and TRBJ1-2; D is perhaps TRBD1 (6 bases). CDR3 length equals 14 residues. The germline V gene encodes CDR1 GTSNPN and CDR2 SVGIG (reference sequence). V lost 0 bases and J 3 bases, leaving 11 bases between the germline ends. The chain's CDR3 is CAWSVPGADYGYTF. The CDR3 DNA is TGTGCCTGGAGTGTACCAGGGGCTGACTATGGCTACACCTTC.

The sample holds many counts of this clonotype. The rearrangement joins TRBV20-1 to TRBJ2-7; TRBD2 agrees at 9 bases. V trimming: 6 bases; J trimming: 0 bases; junction bases outside the gene matches: 6. The CDR3 length is 14 residues. CDR1 is DFQATT, CDR2 SNEGSKA, per germline (reference sequence). DNA for the CDR3: TGCAGTGCGCCGATAGCGGGGGTCTCCTACGAGCAGTACTTC. Amino acid sequence: CSAPIAGVSYEQYF.

The genes are TRBV10-3 and TRBJ1-6, with 8 bases lining up with TRBD1. CDR1 and CDR2 from the germline V gene are ENHRY and SYGVKD. The V gene end was trimmed by 5 bases and the J gene end by 13 bases; junction bases not matched to a gene: 4. The CDR3 totals 12 residues. CDR3 DNA: TGTGCCATCAGTCCTGGACAGGGCCCCCTCCACTTT. It translates to CAISPGQGPLHF.

The CDR3: CASSWTVQETQYF. The CDR3 DNA follows: TGTGCCAGCAGTTGGACAGTCCAAGAGACCCAGTACTTC. The J gene is TRBJ2-5, the V gene TRBV27; maybe TRBD1 (6 bases). CDR1 is MNHEY and CDR2 is SMNVEV in the germline V gene (reference sequence). The CDR3 loop spans 13 amino acids. With 4 bases removed from V and 1 base from J, the gap between germline ends came to 7 bases.

V and J are TRBV20-1 and TRBJ1-1; D is uncertain. The CDR3 covers 14 residues. V gave up 2 bases and J gave up 0 bases, with 10 bases separating them. Germline CDR1 is DFQATT and CDR2 is SNEGSKA (reference sequence). In nucleotides, the CDR3 is TGCAGTGCTAGACGGCCCGGAATGAACACTGAAGCTTTCTTT. Translating it yields CSARRPGMNTEAFF.

The chain employs TRBV6-5 and TRBJ2-5, with D possibly being TRBD1 (6 bases). Germline V gene sequence: CDR1 MNHEY, CDR2 SVGAGI. The CDR3 consists of 15 residues. The V and J ends lost 6 bases and 4 bases respectively, with 18 bases between them. The CDR3 loop reads CASSVTDRARETQYF. The CDR3 DNA is TGTGCCAGCAGCGTTACGGACAGAGCAAGAGAGACCCAGTACTTC.

This clonotype was recorded many times. The chain links TRBV7-8 to TRBJ2-5, with D unclear. This CDR3 is built from 14 residues. Germline V CDR1 and CDR2: SGHVS, FQNEAQ. Trimming pared 1 base from V and 5 bases from J, leaving 11 bases between. The CDR3 loop is CASSLVAARETQYF. The CDR3 bases are TGTGCCAGCAGCTTAGTTGCGGCCAGGGAGACCCAGTACTTC.

The chain combines TRBV20-1 with TRBJ2-1; D is possibly TRBD1 (5 bases). The CDR3 covers 14 residues. Germline CDR1 is DFQATT and CDR2 is SNEGSKA (reference sequence). Trimming took 2 bases from V and 3 from J, leaving 11 bases between them. The DNA for the CDR3 is TGCAGTGCTAGACGTGGGGCGAGCTACAATGAGCAGTTCTTC. As protein: CSARRGASYNEQFF.

The CDR3 DNA reads as TGCAGCGTTGAGGATCGGGGGGGAGGTACAGATACGCAGTATTTT. Translating it yields CSVEDRGGGTDTQYF. This chain connects TRBV29-1 to TRBJ2-3; 8 bases fit TRBD2. This CDR3 region has 15 residues. Per the germline V gene, CDR1 is SQVTM and CDR2 is ANQGSEA. V lost 3 bases, J lost 3 bases, and 8 bases stayed unmatched.

There are many counts of this clonotype. This chain uses TRBV29-1 with TRBJ1-1; 9 bases map to TRBD1. CDR3 length: 16 amino acids. V lost 3 bases to trimming and J lost 6 bases; unmatched junction nucleotides: 14. Germline CDR1 SQVTM, CDR2 ANQGSEA. CDR3 amino acids: CSVDTGQGRGLPEAFF. The CDR3 DNA follows: TGCAGCGTTGATACGGGACAGGGTCGTGGACTACCTGAAGCTTTCTTT.